This T cell receptor (beta chain) was recovered during a study of blood T cells in healthy people across ages. Overall study results and limits: Significant beta diversity loss was already apparent by age about 42, declining roughly linearly.

In regard to this clonotype: The antigen is unknown.

It was with a sample-barcoded 5' primer and a J-beta primer mix that a second PCR of about 7 to 12 cycles was run. Every cDNA molecule bore a tag from a template-switch adaptor containing 12 random nucleotides. TCRdb called the 5' RACE reads again in MiXCR, with one record for every CDR3 protein. The data hold some 790,000 distinct CDR3 sequences, with about 28% observed a single time. The junction had 9 bases not matched to a gene; V was cut back by 3 bases and J by 3 bases. The germline CDR1 and CDR2 sequences are SGHRS and YFSETQ. The CDR3 covers 17 residues. The material sequenced was blood. The V and J genes are TRBV5-1 and TRBJ2-1; 10 nucleotides agree with TRBD1. This sequence originates from a woman over 75 in good health. The DNA of the CDR3 is TGCGCCAGCAGCTCCTGGGCGAGGACAGGGGGCTACAATGAGCAGTTCTTC. Translated: CASSSWARTGGYNEQFF.